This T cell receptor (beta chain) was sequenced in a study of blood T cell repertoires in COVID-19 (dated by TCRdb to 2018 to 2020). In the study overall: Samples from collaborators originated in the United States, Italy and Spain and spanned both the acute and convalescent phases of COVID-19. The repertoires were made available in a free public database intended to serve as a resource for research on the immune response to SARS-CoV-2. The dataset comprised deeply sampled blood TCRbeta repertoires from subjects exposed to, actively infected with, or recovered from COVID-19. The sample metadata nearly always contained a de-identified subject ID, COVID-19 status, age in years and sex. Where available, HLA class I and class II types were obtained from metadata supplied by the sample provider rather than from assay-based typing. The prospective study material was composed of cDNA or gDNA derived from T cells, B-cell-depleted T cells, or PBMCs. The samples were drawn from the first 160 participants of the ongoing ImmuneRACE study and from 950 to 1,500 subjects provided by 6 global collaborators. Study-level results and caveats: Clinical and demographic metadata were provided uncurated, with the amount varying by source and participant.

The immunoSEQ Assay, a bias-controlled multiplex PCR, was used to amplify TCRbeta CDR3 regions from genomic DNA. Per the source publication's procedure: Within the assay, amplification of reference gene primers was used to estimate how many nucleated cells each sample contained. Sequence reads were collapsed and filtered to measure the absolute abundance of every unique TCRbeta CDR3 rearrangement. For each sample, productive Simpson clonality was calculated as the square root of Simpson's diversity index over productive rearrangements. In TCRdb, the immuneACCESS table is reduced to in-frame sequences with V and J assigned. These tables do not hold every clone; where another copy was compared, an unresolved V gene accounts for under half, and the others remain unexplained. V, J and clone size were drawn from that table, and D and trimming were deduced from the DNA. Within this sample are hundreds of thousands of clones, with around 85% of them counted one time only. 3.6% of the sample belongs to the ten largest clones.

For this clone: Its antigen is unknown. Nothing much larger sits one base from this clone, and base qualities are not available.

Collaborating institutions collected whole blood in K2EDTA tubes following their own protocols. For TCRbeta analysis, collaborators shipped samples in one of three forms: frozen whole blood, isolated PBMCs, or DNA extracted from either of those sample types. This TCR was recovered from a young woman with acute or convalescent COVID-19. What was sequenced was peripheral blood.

The bases are TGTGCCAGCAGCCAAGAATCACTAGCCCGGACCCAGTACTTC. Its translation is CASSQESLARTQYF. The sequence links TRBV14 to TRBJ2-5; TRBD2 is a weak D gene call, 6 bases matching. Inclusive of the bounding cysteine and phenylalanine, the CDR3 is 14 residues long. The CDR3 DNA has 42 bases and is translated from base 1. For CDR1 and CDR2, the germline V gene lists SGHDN and FVKESK. V drops 0 bases and J drops 7 bases, leaving 12 bases in between.